One and the same sample provided the 17 T cell receptor beta chains below, sequenced in a study of precursors of human CD4 cytotoxic T cells. TCRdb re-called the reads through MiXCR, storing one row per CDR3 protein. The sample yields several hundred distinct CDR3 sequences, 9.5% to 15% seen once. Bulk UMI-based sequencing covered sorted CD4+ central memory, effector memory, IL-7R-high and IL-7R-negative TEMRA subsets. The material sequenced was memory CD4+ T cells from blood (PBMCs). Every receptor here comes from a human donor in good health.

The chain couples TRBV6-1 to TRBJ2-1; 10 bases align to TRBD1. V shed 2 bases, J shed 4 bases, and the junction held 2 bases outside the gene matches. Germline CDR1 is MNHNS and CDR2 is SASEGT. The CDR3 extends over 15 amino acids. Here the CDR3 reads CASSEPGQGYNEQFF. CDR3 nucleotide sequence: TGTGCCAGCAGTGAACCGGGACAGGGGTACAATGAGCAGTTCTTC.

The rearrangement links TRBV7-9 to TRBJ2-7; D is ambiguous. In germline, CDR1 is SEHNR, CDR2 FQNEAQ (reference sequence). V gave up 1 base and J gave up 6 bases, with 13 bases separating them. The CDR3 sequence is 14 residues long. The CDR3 DNA follows: TGTGCCAGCAGCTTAGAGTCTCGAGTGACCGAGCAGTACTTC. Translation: CASSLESRVTEQYF.

This chain's CDR3 is CASSPGPQGEQYF. DNA of the CDR3: TGTGCCAGCTCACCAGGACCGCAGGGCGAGCAGTACTTC. The chain recombines TRBV18 with TRBJ2-7, with a weak D call TRBD1 (5 bases). The V gene lost 2 bases and the J gene lost 6 bases, with 11 bases spanning the gap. Germline CDR1 reads KGHSH; CDR2 reads LQKENI. CDR3 length: 13 amino acids.

By frequency in the sample, this clonotype is large. This sequence joins TRBV5-4 and TRBJ2-1; tentatively, D is TRBD1 (6 bases). In germline, CDR1 is SGHNT, CDR2 YYREEE (reference sequence). This CDR3 has 14 residues. Trimming removed 5 bases at V and 7 bases at J, with 16 bases between. The CDR3 sequence: CASRGHSKANEQFF. The CDR3, as DNA: TGTGCCAGCAGGGGACACTCGAAAGCGAATGAGCAGTTCTTC.

Points on this clonotype: It may be a read error: a sequence one base away is much more abundant. The rearrangement links TRBV20-1 to TRBJ1-6, with 7 bases that match TRBD1. Germline CDR1 reads DFQATT; CDR2 reads SNEGSKA (reference sequence). This CDR3 is built from 16 residues. V trimming: 0 bases; J trimming: 0 bases; junction bases outside the gene matches: 2. The chain's CDR3 is CSAREAGGSYNSPLHF. CDR3 in DNA: TGCAGTGCTAGAGAAGCAGGGGGCTCCTATAATTCACCCCTCCACTTT.

The V and J genes are TRBV7-2 and TRBJ2-1, with D maybe TRBD2 (6 bases). Trimming shortened V by 0 bases and J by 4 bases, and 10 bases separated the two germline ends. The CDR3 has 15 residues. In germline, CDR1 is SGHTA, CDR2 FQGNSA. CDR3 sequence (DNA): TGTGCCAGCAGCTTAGCCCTTAGCGGATACAATGAGCAGTTCTTC. This codes for CASSLALSGYNEQFF.

This clonotype was counted between two and nine times. The chain combines TRBV9 with TRBJ1-2; 11 nucleotides align to TRBD1. The CDR3 runs 16 residues. With V trimmed by 4 bases and J by 5 bases, 10 bases remained unmatched. CDR1 and CDR2 from the germline V gene are SGDLS and YYNGEE. The CDR3 protein is CASSLPPGTGGYGYTF. CDR3 nucleotide sequence: TGTGCCAGCAGCCTCCCCCCCGGGACAGGGGGTTATGGCTACACCTTC.

This clonotype was found a few times. This chain joins TRBV2 and TRBJ2-1, with 7 nucleotides matching TRBD1. The CDR3 spans 14 residues. V trimming: 7 bases; J trimming: 6 bases; junction bases outside the gene matches: 9. Germline CDR1 is SNHLY and CDR2 is FYNNEI. As DNA, the CDR3 is TGTGCCAGCACCCCCGTGACAGGGATCAATGAGCAGTTCTTC. This sequence encodes CASTPVTGINEQFF.

Remarks on this clonotype: Given a much more abundant clone one base away, this may be a read error. This chain joins TRBV20-1 and TRBJ1-6; TRBD1 is a possible D gene (5 bases). The germline gives CDR1 DFQATT, CDR2 SNEGSKA (reference sequence). The CDR3 covers 14 residues. Between the trimmed V and J ends, which lost 2 bases and 8 bases, there was a span of 13 bases. The CDR3: CSARYRGVDSPLHF. Here the CDR3 DNA reads TGCAGTGCTAGATATCGAGGGGTTGATTCACCCCTCCACTTT.

This clonotype is categorized as hyperexpanded. The chain uses TRBV29-1 and TRBJ1-1; D is undetermined. V dropped 6 bases and J dropped 1 base, with 12 bases sitting between them. The CDR3 covers 13 residues. CDR1 SQVTM and CDR2 ANQGSEA come from the germline V gene. The CDR3 protein is CSVGKRTNTEAFF. In DNA form, the CDR3 reads TGCAGCGTCGGGAAACGGACGAACACTGAAGCTTTCTTT.

V usage is TRBV29-1 and J usage is TRBJ2-1; D is unresolved. This CDR3 is built from 10 residues. The germline CDR1 and CDR2 sequences are SQVTM and ANQGSEA. The V and J ends lost 5 bases and 5 bases respectively, with 4 bases between them. The CDR3 DNA sequence: TGCAGCGTTCTAGACAATGAGCAGTTCTTC. Amino acids: CSVLDNEQFF.

This clonotype was seen a few times. V gene TRBV7-9 combines with J gene TRBJ2-1, with TRBD2 identical over 8 bases. Losses at the gene ends were 5 bases for V and 4 bases for J; bases not matched to a gene: 10. The length of the CDR3 is 16 residues. Germline loops: CDR1 SEHNR, CDR2 FQNEAQ (reference sequence). CDR3 DNA sequence: TGTGCCAGCAGCGCCTCTGTAGCGGGGAAGTACAATGAGCAGTTCTTC. It is translated as CASSASVAGKYNEQFF. The variable domain in full, completed from reference TRBV7-9 and TRBJ2-1, reads DTGVSQNPRHKITKRGQNVTFRCDPISEHNRLYWYRQTLGQGPEFLTYFQNEAQLEKSRLLSDRFSAERPKGSFSTLEIQRTEQGDSAMYLCASSASVAGKYNEQFFGPGTRLTVL.

The gene calls are TRBV7-2 and TRBJ1-2; D might be TRBD1 (5 bases). V gave up 1 base and J gave up 8 bases, with 11 bases separating them. This CDR3 contains 13 residues. Germline V CDR1 and CDR2: SGHTA, FQGNSA. CDR3 nucleotides: TGTGCCAGCAGCTTAGAGGGGTTTGAGGGCTACACCTTC. This sequence encodes CASSLEGFEGYTF.

In its sample, this clonotype was seen a few times. The V gene is TRBV12-3 or TRBV12-4, the J gene TRBJ2-7; D unclear. V was clipped by 4 bases and J by 5 bases, with 6 bases between them. The length of the CDR3 is 11 residues. CDR3 residues: CASSSLNEQYF. In nucleotides, the CDR3 is TGTGCCAGCAGTTCCCTGAACGAGCAGTACTTC.

Remarks on this clonotype: A much larger clone lies one base from this, so it may be a read error. The V call is TRBV3-1, the J call TRBJ2-2; D not certain. The CDR3 is 14 amino acids. Germline V gene sequence: CDR1 LGHDT, CDR2 YNNKEL (reference sequence). Trimming pared 3 bases from V and 0 bases from J, leaving 5 bases between. The CDR3 is CASSQGSNTGELFF. CDR3 DNA: TGTGCCAGCAGCCAGGGATCGAACACCGGGGAGCTGTTTTTT.

In this sample, this clonotype turned up a few times. The chain employs TRBV27 and TRBJ2-3; D is ambiguous. This CDR3 contains 13 residues. Germline V CDR1 and CDR2: MNHEY, SMNVEV (reference sequence). The germline V and J ends were trimmed by 4 bases and 0 bases, with 5 bases remaining between them. The CDR3 DNA is TGTGCCAGCAGTTGGGCTAGCACAGATACGCAGTATTTT. The encoded protein is CASSWASTDTQYF.

This clonotype counts as large (0.1 to 1%). The chain carries TRBV3-1 and TRBJ1-1; D might be TRBD1 (6 bases). The CDR3 length is 13 residues. With 7 bases removed from V and 5 bases from J, the gap between germline ends came to 14 bases. Germline V gene data show CDR1 as LGHDT and CDR2 as YNNKEL (reference sequence). The CDR3 here is CASTPGAGTEAFF. In DNA, the CDR3 is TGTGCCAGCACCCCGGGGGCGGGGACTGAAGCTTTCTTT.